The 4 T cell receptor beta chains presented below share a single source sample, sequenced in a study of blood T cell repertoires in COVID-19. The table came from immunoSEQ multiplex PCR; TCRdb's copy has only in-frame clones and leaves some out. Among about 85,000 clones, 87% were seen once, and the ten largest hold roughly 5.7%. Sample: peripheral blood. The receptors derive from a man aged 55-75 years with acute or convalescent COVID-19.

The rearrangement links TRBV5-1 to TRBJ2-2; 11 nucleotides agree with TRBD2. This CDR3 comprises 16 residues. Per the germline V gene, CDR1 is SGHRS and CDR2 is YFSETQ. Unmatched junction bases numbered 7, after V lost 4 bases and J lost 5 bases. CDR3 residues: CASSIGLAGSTGELFF. The CDR3 DNA is TGCGCCAGCAGCATCGGACTAGCGGGTTCTACCGGGGAGCTGTTTTTT.

The J gene is TRBJ1-6, the V gene TRBV5-1; 9 bases map to TRBD1. Germline CDR1 SGHRS, CDR2 YFSETQ. The CDR3 length is 15 residues. With V trimmed by 3 bases and J by 14 bases, 12 bases remained unmatched. The CDR3 DNA is TGCGCCAGCAGCTCGACCGGACAGGGGCCGCTGGCCCTCCACTTT. It codes for CASSSTGQGPLALHF.

The V call is TRBV4-3, the J call TRBJ2-1; D is perhaps TRBD2 (6 bases). Between the trimmed V and J ends, which lost 0 bases and 4 bases, there was a span of 16 bases. The V gene's germline CDR1 is LGHNA and CDR2 YSLEER. CDR3 size: 17 residues. The CDR3 loop reads CASSQDKSAGSYNEQFF. The CDR3 nucleotides are TGCGCCAGCAGCCAAGATAAGTCCGCGGGATCTTACAATGAGCAGTTCTTC.

The rearrangement uses TRBV18 and TRBJ1-1; D is ambiguous. The germline V gene has CDR1 KGHSH and CDR2 LQKENI. This CDR3 has 12 residues. Between the trimmed V and J ends, which lost 3 bases and 8 bases, there was a span of 10 bases. CDR3 nucleotide sequence: TGTGCCAGCTCACCCCGGGGAGCAGAAGCTTTCTTT. Translation: CASSPRGAEAFF. Combining the CDR3 with reference TRBV18 and TRBJ1-1 gives the whole variable domain NAGVMQNPRHLVRRRGQEARLRCSPMKGHSHVYWYRQLPEEGLKFMVYLQKENIIDESGMPKERFSAEFPKEGPSILRIQQVVRGDSAAYFCASSPRGAEAFFGQGTRLTVV.